A selection of T cell receptor beta chains follows, all from one sample in a study of OX40 agonist ivuxolimab in advanced cancers. Using immunoSEQ multiplex PCR, the repertoire was profiled, and TCRdb retains in-frame clones only, with some absent. The table lists 75,000 to 95,000 clones, approximately 89% of them singletons, with over 0.2% in the top ten. This specimen consisted of CD4+ or CD8+ T cells sorted from blood, obtained in a trial of the OX40 agonist ivuxolimab. The receptors come from an adult with an advanced solid tumor such as melanoma, head and neck, liver or kidney cancer. CDR3s include the opening cysteine and the closing phenylalanine or tryptophan. D genes are given only for firm matches. Clone size, where shown, is once, few, many, or a class for clones that have expanded.

CDR3nt: TGTGCCAGCAGCCTGCCGGCCCCGAGGGTCAATGAGCAGTTCTTC; CDR3aa: CASSLPAPRVNEQFF; j_gene: TRBJ2-1; abundance: .; d_gene: .; v_gene: TRBV28
CDR3nt: TGTGCCAGCAGCTTCTTCCGACTAGCGGGAGGAAACTACAATGAGCGGTTCTTC; CDR3aa: CASSFFRLAGGNYNERFF; j_gene: TRBJ2-1; abundance: .; d_gene: TRBD2; v_gene: TRBV7-8
CDR3nt: TGTGCCAGCAGTTTAGGATCCACATTATCCCAGGGGGACACTGAAGCTTTCTTT; CDR3aa: CASSLGSTLSQGDTEAFF; j_gene: TRBJ1-1; abundance: .; d_gene: TRBD1; v_gene: TRBV28
CDR3nt: TGTGCCAGCAGTGGTCGGGGACAGGAAGCTTTCTTT; CDR3aa: CASSGRGQEAFF; j_gene: TRBJ1-1; abundance: few; d_gene: TRBD1; v_gene: TRBV28
CDR3nt: TGTGCCAGCAGTGCCCGGGACTCGACGGGTGAGCAGTTCTTC; CDR3aa: CASSARDSTGEQFF; j_gene: TRBJ2-1; abundance: .; d_gene: .; v_gene: TRBV6-4
CDR3nt: TGTGCCAGCAGCAATTATTCAGGGTCTAATTCACCCCTCCACTTT; CDR3aa: CASSNYSGSNSPLHF; j_gene: TRBJ1-6; abundance: .; d_gene: .; v_gene: TRBV21-1
CDR3nt: TGCGCCAGCAGCGACCGGGACAGTCGAGGGAGGAACACTGAAGCTTTCTTT; CDR3aa: CASSDRDSRGRNTEAFF; j_gene: TRBJ1-1; abundance: .; d_gene: TRBD1; v_gene: TRBV5-1
CDR3nt: TGTGCCAGCAGCTTAGCGGTCGGGGACAGGGGTCTATACGAGCAGTACTTC; CDR3aa: CASSLAVGDRGLYEQYF; j_gene: TRBJ2-7; abundance: .; d_gene: TRBD1; v_gene: TRBV7-2
CDR3nt: TGCGCCAGCAGCCAAGATGGGAACAGGGGGTTGGAGGTCACTGAAGCTTTCTTT; CDR3aa: CASSQDGNRGLEVTEAFF; j_gene: TRBJ1-1; abundance: .; d_gene: TRBD1; v_gene: TRBV4-1
CDR3nt: TGCGCCAGCAGCAAGGGACAGGGGGCCCAGACCCAGTACTTC; CDR3aa: CASSKGQGAQTQYF; j_gene: TRBJ2-5; abundance: .; d_gene: TRBD1; v_gene: TRBV5-1